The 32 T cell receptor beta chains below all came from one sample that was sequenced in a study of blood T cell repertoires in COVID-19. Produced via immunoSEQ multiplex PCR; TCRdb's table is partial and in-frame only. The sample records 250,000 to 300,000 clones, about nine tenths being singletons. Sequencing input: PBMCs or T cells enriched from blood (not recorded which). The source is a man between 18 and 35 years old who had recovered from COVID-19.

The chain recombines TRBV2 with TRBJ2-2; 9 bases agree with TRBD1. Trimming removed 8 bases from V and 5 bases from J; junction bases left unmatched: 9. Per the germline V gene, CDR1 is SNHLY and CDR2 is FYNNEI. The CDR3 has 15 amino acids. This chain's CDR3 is CASEPRTGDTGELFF. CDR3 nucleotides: TGTGCCAGCGAACCCCGGACAGGGGATACCGGGGAGCTGTTTTTT.

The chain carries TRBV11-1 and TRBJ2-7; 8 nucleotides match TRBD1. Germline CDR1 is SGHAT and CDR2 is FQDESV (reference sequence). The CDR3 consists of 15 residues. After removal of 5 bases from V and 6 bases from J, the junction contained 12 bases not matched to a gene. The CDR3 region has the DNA TGTGCCAGCAGCCCCGGACAGGGTCAGTCTGGCGAGCAGTACTTC. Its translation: CASSPGQGQSGEQYF.

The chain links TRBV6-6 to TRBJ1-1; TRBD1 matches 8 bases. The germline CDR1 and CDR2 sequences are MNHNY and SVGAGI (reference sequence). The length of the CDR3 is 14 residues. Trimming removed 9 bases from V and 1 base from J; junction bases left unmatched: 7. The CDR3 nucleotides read TGTGCCAGTCCAGGGGGCCACCCGAACACTGAAGCTTTCTTT. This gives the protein CASPGGHPNTEAFF.

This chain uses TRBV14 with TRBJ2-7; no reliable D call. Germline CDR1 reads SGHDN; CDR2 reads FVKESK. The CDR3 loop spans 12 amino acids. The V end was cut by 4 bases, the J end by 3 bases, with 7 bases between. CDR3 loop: CASSPTNYEQYF. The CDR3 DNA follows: TGTGCCAGCAGCCCGACAAACTACGAGCAGTACTTC.

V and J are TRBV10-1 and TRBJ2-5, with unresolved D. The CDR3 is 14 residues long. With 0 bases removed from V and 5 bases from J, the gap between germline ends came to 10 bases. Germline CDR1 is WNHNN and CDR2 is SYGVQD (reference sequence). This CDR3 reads CASSESPGGETQYF. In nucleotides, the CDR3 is TGCGCCAGCAGTGAGTCGCCGGGTGGGGAGACCCAGTACTTC.

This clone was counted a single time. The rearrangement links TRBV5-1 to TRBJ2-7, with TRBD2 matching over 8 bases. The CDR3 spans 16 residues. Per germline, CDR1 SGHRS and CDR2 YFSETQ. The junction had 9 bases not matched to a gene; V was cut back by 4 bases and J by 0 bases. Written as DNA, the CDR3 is TGCGCCAGCAGCACCACTAGCGGAAGGACCTCCTACGAGCAGTACTTC. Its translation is CASSTTSGRTSYEQYF. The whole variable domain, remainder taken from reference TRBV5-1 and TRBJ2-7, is KAGVTQTPRYLIKTRGQQVTLSCSPISGHRSVSWYQQTPGQGLQFLFEYFSETQRNKGNFPGRFSGRQFSNSRSEMNVSTLELGDSALYLCASSTTSGRTSYEQYFGPGTRLTVT.

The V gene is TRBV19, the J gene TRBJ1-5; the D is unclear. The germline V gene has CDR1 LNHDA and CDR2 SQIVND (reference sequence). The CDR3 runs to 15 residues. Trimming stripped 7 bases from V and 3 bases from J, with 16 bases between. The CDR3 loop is CASTRAGTVNQPQHF. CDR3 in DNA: TGTGCCAGTACTCGCGCGGGAACGGTCAATCAGCCCCAGCATTTT.

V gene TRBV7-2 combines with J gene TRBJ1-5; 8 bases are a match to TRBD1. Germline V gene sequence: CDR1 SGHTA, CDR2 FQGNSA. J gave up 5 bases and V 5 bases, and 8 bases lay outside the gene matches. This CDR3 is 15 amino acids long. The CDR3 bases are TGTGCCAGCAGCCCCTCAGGGGGCGGTTATCAGCCCCAGCATTTT. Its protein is CASSPSGGGYQPQHF.

DNA for the CDR3: TGTGCCAGCAGGCAGACTAGCCCAGAGACCCAGTACTTC. Its translation is CASRQTSPETQYF. The chain couples TRBV2 to TRBJ2-5; 7 nucleotides match TRBD2. This CDR3 comprises 13 residues. CDR1 is SNHLY, CDR2 FYNNEI, per germline. Trimming at V came to 6 bases and at J to 4 bases, leaving 5 bases not matched to a gene.

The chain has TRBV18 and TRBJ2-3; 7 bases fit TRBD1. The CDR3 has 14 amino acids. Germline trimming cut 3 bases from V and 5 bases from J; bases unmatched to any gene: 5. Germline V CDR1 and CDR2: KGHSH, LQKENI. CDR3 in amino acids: CASSPRDSQDTQYF. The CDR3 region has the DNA TGTGCCAGCTCACCGAGGGACAGCCAAGATACGCAGTATTTT.

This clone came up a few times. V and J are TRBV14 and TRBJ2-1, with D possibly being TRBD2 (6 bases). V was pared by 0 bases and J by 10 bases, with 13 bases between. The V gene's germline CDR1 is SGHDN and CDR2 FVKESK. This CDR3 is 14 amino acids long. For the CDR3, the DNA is TGTGCCAGCAGCCAAGATGGAGGGTTTCGGGAGCAGTTCTTC. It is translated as CASSQDGGFREQFF. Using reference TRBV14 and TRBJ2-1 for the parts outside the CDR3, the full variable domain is EAGVTQFPSHSVIEKGQTVTLRCDPISGHDNLYWYRRVMGKEIKFLLHFVKESKQDESGMPNNRFLAERTGGTYSTLKVQPAELEDSGVYFCASSQDGGFREQFFGPGTRLTVL.

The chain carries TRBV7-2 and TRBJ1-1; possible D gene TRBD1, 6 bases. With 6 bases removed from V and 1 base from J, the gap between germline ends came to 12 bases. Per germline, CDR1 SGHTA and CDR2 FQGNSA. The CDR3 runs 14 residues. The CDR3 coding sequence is TGTGCCAGCAGTCACAGGGCGGGGAACACTGAAGCTTTCTTT. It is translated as CASSHRAGNTEAFF. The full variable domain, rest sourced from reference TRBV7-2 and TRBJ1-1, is GAGVSQSPSNKVTEKGKDVELRCDPISGHTALYWYRQSLGQGLEFLIYFQGNSAPDKSGLPSDRFSAERTGGSVSTLTIQRTQQEDSAVYLCASSHRAGNTEAFFGQGTRLTVV.

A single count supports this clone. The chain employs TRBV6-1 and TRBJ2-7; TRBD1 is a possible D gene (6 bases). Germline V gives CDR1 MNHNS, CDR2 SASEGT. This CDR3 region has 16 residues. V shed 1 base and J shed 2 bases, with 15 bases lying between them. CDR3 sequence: CASSEGMAQGPYEQYF. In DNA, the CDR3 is TGTGCCAGCAGTGAAGGTATGGCACAGGGACCCTACGAGCAGTACTTC.

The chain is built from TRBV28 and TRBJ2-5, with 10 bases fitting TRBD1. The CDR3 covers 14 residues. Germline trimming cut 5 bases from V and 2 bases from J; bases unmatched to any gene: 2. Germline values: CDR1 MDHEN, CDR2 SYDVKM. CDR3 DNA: TGTGCCAGCAGTCGGACAGGGGGGCAAGAGACCCAGTACTTC. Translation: CASSRTGGQETQYF.

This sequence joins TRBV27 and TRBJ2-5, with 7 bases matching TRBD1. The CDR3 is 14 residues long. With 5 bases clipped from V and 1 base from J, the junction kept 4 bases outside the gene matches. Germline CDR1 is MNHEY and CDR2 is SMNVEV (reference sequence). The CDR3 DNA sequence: TGTGCCAGCAGTCTGACAGGGTTCCAAGAGACCCAGTACTTC. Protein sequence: CASSLTGFQETQYF.

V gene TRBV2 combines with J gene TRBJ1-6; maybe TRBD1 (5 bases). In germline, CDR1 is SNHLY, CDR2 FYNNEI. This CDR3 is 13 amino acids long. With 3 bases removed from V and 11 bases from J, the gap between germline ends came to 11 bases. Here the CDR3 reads CASSDRVRTPLHF. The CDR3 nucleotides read TGTGCCAGCAGTGACAGGGTTCGGACACCCCTCCACTTT.

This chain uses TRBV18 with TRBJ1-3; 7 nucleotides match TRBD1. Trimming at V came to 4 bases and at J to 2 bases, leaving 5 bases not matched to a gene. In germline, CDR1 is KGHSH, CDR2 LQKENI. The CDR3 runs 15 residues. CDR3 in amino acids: CASSRSQGAGNTIYF. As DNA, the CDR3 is TGTGCCAGCTCACGTTCTCAGGGGGCTGGAAACACCATATATTTT.

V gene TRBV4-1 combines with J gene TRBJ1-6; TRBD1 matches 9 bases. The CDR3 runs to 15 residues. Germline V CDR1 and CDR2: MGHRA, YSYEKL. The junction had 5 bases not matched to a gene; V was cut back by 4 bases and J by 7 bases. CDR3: CASSPGQGMNSPLHF. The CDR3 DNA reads TGCGCCAGCAGCCCAGGACAGGGGATGAATTCACCCCTCCACTTT.

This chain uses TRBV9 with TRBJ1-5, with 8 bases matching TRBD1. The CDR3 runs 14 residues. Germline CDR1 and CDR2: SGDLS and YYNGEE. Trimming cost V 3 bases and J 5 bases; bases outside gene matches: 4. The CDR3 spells CASSETGADQPQHF. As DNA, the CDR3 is TGTGCCAGCAGCGAGACAGGGGCAGATCAGCCCCAGCATTTT.

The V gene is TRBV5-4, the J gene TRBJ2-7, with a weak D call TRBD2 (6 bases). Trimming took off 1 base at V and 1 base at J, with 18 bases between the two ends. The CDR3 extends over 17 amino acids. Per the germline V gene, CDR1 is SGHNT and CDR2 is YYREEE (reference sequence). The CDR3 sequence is CASSLSSGGGGSYEQYF. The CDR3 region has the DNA TGTGCCAGCAGCTTGTCGTCCGGGGGAGGAGGATCCTACGAGCAGTACTTC.

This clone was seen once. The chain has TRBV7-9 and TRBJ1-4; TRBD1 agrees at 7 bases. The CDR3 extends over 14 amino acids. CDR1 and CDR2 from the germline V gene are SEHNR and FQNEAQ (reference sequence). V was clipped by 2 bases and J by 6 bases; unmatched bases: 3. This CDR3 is CASSLRGPDEKLFF. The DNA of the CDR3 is TGTGCCAGCAGCTTAAGGGGGCCCGATGAAAAACTGTTTTTT. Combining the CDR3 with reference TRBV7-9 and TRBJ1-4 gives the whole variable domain DTGVSQNPRHKITKRGQNVTFRCDPISEHNRLYWYRQTLGQGPEFLTYFQNEAQLEKSRLLSDRFSAERPKGSFSTLEIQRTEQGDSAMYLCASSLRGPDEKLFFGSGTQLSVL.

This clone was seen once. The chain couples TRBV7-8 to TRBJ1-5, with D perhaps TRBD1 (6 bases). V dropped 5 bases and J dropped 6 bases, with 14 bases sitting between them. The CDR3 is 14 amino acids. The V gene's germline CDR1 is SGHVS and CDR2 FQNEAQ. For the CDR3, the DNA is TGTGCCAGCAGCCAACGGGGGGGCGGTCAGCCCCAGCATTTT. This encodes CASSQRGGGQPQHF.

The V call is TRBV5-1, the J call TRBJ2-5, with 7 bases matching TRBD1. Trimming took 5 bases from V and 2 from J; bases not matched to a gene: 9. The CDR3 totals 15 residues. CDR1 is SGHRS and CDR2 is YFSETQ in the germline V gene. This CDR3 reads CASRAAGGGQETQYF. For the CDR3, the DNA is TGCGCCAGCAGAGCTGCAGGGGGTGGTCAAGAGACCCAGTACTTC.

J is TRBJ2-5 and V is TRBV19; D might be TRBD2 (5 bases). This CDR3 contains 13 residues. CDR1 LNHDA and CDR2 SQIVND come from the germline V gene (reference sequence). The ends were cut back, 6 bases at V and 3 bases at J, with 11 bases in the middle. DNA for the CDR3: TGTGCCAGTAGATCCCCGGGAAAAGAGACCCAGTACTTC. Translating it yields CASRSPGKETQYF.

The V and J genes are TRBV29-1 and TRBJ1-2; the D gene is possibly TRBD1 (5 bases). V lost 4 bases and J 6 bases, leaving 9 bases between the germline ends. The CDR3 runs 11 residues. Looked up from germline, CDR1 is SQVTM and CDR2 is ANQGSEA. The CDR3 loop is CSVADRNGYTF. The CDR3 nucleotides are TGCAGCGTTGCTGACAGAAATGGCTACACCTTC. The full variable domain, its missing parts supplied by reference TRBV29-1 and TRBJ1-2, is SAVISQKPSRDICQRGTSLTIQCQVDSQVTMMFWYRQQPGQSLTLIATANQGSEATYESGFVIDKFPISRPNLTFSTLTVSNMSPEDSSIYLCSVADRNGYTFGSGTRLTVV.

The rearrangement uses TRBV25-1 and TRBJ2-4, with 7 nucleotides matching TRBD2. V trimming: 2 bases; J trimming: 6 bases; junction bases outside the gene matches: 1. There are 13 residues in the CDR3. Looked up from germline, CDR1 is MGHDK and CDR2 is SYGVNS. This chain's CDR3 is CASSESGANIQYF. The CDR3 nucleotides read TGTGCCAGCAGTGAAAGCGGGGCAAACATTCAGTACTTC.

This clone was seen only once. CDR3 region: CASSLKLAGDTDTQYF. In DNA form, the CDR3 reads TGCGCCAGCAGCTTAAAGCTAGCGGGGGACACAGATACGCAGTATTTT. The genes are TRBV5-1 and TRBJ2-3; 10 nucleotides match TRBD2. The CDR3 is made up of 16 amino acids. J gave up 2 bases and V 2 bases, and 5 bases lay outside the gene matches. CDR1 SGHRS and CDR2 YFSETQ come from the germline V gene.

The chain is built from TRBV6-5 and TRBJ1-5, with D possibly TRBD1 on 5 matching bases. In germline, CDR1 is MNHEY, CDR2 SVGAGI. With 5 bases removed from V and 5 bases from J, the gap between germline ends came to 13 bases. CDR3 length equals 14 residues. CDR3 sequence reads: CASSRQLRDQPQHF. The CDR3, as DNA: TGTGCCAGCAGTAGACAGCTACGCGATCAGCCCCAGCATTTT.

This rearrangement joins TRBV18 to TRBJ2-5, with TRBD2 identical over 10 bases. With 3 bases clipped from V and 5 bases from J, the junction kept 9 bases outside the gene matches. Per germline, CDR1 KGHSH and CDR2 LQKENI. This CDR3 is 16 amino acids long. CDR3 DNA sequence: TGTGCCAGCTCACCTACGTCTAGCGGGGGAGTGGAGACCCAGTACTTC. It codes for CASSPTSSGGVETQYF.

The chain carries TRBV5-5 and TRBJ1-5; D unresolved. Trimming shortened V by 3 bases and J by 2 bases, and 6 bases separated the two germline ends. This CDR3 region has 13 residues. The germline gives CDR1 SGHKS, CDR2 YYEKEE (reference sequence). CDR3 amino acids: CASSYSRNQPQHF. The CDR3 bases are TGTGCCAGCAGCTACAGTCGCAATCAGCCCCAGCATTTT.

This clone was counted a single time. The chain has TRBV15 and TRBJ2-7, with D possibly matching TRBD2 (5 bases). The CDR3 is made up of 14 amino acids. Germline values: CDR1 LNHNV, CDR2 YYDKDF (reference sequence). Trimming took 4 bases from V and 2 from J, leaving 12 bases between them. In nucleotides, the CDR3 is TGTGCCACCAGCATCCGCGGGTCGGCCTACGAGCAGTACTTC. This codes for CATSIRGSAYEQYF. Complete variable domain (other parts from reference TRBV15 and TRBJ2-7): DAMVIQNPRYQVTQFGKPVTLSCSQTLNHNVMYWYQQKSSQAPKLLFHYYDKDFNNEADTPDNFQSRRPNTSFCFLDIRSPGLGDTAMYLCATSIRGSAYEQYFGPGTRLTVT.

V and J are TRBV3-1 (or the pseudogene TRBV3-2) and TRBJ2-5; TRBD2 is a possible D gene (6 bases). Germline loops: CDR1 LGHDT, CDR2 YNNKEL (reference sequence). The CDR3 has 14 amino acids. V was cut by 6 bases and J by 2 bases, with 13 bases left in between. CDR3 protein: CASRERLDQETQYF. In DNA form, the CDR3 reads TGTGCCAGCAGGGAGAGACTAGATCAAGAGACCCAGTACTTC.